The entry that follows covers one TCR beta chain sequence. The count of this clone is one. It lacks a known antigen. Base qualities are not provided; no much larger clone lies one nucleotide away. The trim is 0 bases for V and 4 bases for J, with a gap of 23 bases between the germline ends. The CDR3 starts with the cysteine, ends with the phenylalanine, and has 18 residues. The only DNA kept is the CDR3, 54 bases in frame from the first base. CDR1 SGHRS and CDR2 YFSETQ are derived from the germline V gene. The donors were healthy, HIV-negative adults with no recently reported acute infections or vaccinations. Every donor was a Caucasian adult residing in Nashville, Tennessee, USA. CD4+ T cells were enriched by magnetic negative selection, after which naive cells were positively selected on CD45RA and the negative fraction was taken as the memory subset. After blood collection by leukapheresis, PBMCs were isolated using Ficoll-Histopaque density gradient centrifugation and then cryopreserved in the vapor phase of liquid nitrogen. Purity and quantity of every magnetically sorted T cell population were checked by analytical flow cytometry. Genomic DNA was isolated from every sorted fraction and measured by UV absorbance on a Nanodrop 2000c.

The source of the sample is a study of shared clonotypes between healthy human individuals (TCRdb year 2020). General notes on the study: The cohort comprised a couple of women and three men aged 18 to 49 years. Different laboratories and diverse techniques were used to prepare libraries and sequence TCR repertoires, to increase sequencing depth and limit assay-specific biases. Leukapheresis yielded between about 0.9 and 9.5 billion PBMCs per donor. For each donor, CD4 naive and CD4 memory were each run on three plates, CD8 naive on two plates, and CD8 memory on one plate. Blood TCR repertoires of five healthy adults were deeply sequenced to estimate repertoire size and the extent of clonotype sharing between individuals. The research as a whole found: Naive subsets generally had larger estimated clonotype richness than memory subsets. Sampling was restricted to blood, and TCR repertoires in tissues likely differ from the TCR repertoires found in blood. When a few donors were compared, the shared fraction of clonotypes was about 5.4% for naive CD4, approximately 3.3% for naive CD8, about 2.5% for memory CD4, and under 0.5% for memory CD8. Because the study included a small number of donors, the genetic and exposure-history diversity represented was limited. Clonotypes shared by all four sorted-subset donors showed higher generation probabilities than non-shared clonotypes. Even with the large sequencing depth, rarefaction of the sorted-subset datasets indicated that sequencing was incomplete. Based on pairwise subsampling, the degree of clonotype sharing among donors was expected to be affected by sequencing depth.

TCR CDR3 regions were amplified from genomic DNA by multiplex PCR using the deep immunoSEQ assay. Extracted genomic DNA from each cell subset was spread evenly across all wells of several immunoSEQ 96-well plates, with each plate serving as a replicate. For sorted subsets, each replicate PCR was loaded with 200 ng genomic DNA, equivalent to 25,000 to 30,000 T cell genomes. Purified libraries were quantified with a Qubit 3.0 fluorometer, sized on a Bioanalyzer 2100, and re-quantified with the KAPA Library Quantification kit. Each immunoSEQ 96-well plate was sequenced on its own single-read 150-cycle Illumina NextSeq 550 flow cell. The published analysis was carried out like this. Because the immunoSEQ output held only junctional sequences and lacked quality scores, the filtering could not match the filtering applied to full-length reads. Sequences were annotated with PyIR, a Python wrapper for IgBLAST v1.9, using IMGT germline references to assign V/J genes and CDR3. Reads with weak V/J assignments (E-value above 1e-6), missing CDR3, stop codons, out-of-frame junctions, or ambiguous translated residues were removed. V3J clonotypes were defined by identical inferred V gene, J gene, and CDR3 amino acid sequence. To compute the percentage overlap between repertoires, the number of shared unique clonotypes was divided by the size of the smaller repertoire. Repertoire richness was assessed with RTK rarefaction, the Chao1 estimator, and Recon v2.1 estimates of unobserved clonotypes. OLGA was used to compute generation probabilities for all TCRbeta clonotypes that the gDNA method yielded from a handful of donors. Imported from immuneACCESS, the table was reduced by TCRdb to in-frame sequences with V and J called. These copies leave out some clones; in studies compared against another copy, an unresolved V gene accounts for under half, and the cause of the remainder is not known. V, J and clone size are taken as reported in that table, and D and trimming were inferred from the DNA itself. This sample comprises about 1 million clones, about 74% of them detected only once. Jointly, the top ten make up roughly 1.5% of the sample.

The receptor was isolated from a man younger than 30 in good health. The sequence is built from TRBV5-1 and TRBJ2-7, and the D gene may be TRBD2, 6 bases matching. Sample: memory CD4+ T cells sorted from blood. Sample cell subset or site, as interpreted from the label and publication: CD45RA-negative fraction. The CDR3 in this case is CASSLGLTGGGFTYEQYF. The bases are TGCGCCAGCAGCTTGGGGCTTACAGGCGGAGGGTTTACTTACGAGCAGTACTTC.